This T cell receptor beta chain was recovered during a study of beta chain features in type 1 diabetes. Trimming removed 0 bases from V and 4 bases from J, with 12 bases in between. This CDR3 is 15 amino acids long. Germline V CDR1 and CDR2: SEHNR, FQNEAQ (reference sequence). Of note for this clone: Its antigen is as yet unknown. At the DNA level, this CDR3 is encoded by other sequences in the same sample as well.

Study results and limitations: Researchers cautioned that cDNA sequencing could over-represent cells with high TCR expression. Patients with type 1 diabetes showed fewer VDJ junction insertions and more deletions.

Sequencing targeted expressed TCRB transcripts, as all isolated RNA had been reverse transcribed. Some clones are missing from TCRdb's copy, which holds only in-frame ones; the method was immunoSEQ multiplex PCR. The repertoire consists of about 150,000 clones, with approximately 10% occurring once and the leading ten covering about 2.1%. The sequence came from a man between 18 and 29 years old in good health. The chain joins TRBV7-9 to TRBJ2-5; the D gene is possibly TRBD1 (5 bases). The material sequenced was central memory CD4+ T cells from blood. The DNA for the CDR3 is TGTGCCAGCAGCTTAGCGTTGGGGCGCGGAGAGACCCAGTACTTC. Translated, it gives CASSLALGRGETQYF.